The present TCR beta chain was sequenced within a study of human T cells and chemical hapten exposure. The wider study: 2% DPC was applied to about 2 cm by about 2 cm of upper inner arm skin for sensitization. Patch testing was performed with 0.01% DPC on the upper back, with reading at 6 days.

The germline gives CDR1 MDHEN, CDR2 SYDVKM. The CDR3 has 17 amino acids. V lost 6 bases and J 4 bases, leaving 21 bases between the germline ends. Only a few counts were recorded for this clonotype. Its antigen is unknown. The study, taken as a whole, reports: High-frequency TCRs, those above 1 in 1000, stayed the same after DPC sensitization.

TCRdb analysed the RACE reads with MiXCR anew, one entry per CDR3 protein. The table lists more than 85,000 distinct CDR3 sequences, roughly a tenth of them singletons, with over 3% in the top ten. Time point here: patch test 2, 6 weeks after DPC sensitization. The treatment here: therapeutic diphenylcyclopropenone sensitization with weekly scalp DPC. This rearrangement joins TRBV28 to TRBJ2-2; no reliable D call. The TCR was taken from a woman between 40 and 50 years old with alopecia areata. Some clones in this sample may be carry-over from other donors' samples. The sequenced sample was whole blood, obtained in connection with sensitization to the hapten diphenylcyclopropenone (DPC). CDR3 DNA: TGTGCCAGCAGCTCCAGCCTCTCGATCCGGAGCACCGGGGAGCTGTTTTTT. Translation: CASSSSLSIRSTGELFF.